The next 21 T cell receptor beta chains were all read from a single sample in a study of OX40 agonist ivuxolimab in advanced cancers. Libraries were prepared through the immunoSEQ multiplex PCR assay. In TCRdb, the immuneACCESS table is reduced to in-frame sequences with V and J assigned. These tables do not hold every clone; where another copy was compared, an unresolved V gene accounts for under half, and the others remain unexplained. The sample table contains tens of thousands of clones; only one count was recorded for roughly 94% of them. The ten most abundant clones make up 8% to 10% of the sample. This material consisted of CD4+ or CD8+ T cells sorted from blood, taken in a trial of the OX40 agonist ivuxolimab. The receptors come from an adult with an advanced solid tumor such as melanoma, head and neck, liver or kidney cancer.

This clone was seen once. This chain uses TRBV9 with TRBJ2-2; 8 nucleotides align to TRBD1. This CDR3 spans 16 amino acids. The germline V gene encodes CDR1 SGDLS and CDR2 YYNGEE. The ends lost 4 bases at V and 5 bases at J; junction bases unmatched: 10. CDR3 amino acids: CASSRPGGAGTGELFF. The CDR3, as DNA: TGTGCCAGCAGCAGACCAGGGGGCGCTGGTACCGGGGAGCTGTTTTTT.

The rearrangement joins TRBV9 to TRBJ2-7; 8 nucleotides align to TRBD2. The CDR3 extends over 16 amino acids. Germline CDR1 and CDR2: SGDLS and YYNGEE. Unmatched junction bases numbered 8, after V lost 0 bases and J lost 3 bases. This CDR3 reads CASSVGRKRGSYEQYF. CDR3 in DNA: TGTGCCAGCAGCGTAGGGAGAAAGCGGGGGAGCTACGAGCAGTACTTC.

The chain combines TRBV5-4 with TRBJ2-5; 10 bases agree with TRBD1. Germline lookup yields CDR1 SGHNT and CDR2 YYREEE (reference sequence). The CDR3 consists of 13 residues. V was pared by 4 bases and J by 9 bases, with 6 bases of the junction left unmatched. Written as DNA, the CDR3 is TGTGCCAGCAGCCTCGGGACAGGGGCAGCCCAGTACTTC. Translation: CASSLGTGAAQYF.

The chain recombines TRBV4-3 with TRBJ2-1, with 7 bases aligning to TRBD2. The CDR3 extends over 17 amino acids. Germline values: CDR1 LGHNA, CDR2 YSLEER. The ends lost 0 bases at V and 3 bases at J; junction bases unmatched: 8. Here the CDR3 reads CASSQDLVRELYNEQFF. The CDR3 DNA follows: TGCGCCAGCAGCCAAGATCTTGTGCGGGAGCTCTACAATGAGCAGTTCTTC.

The chain couples TRBV27 to TRBJ2-7, with a tentative D call TRBD2 (6 bases). This CDR3 spans 16 amino acids. CDR1 is MNHEY and CDR2 is SMNVEV in the germline V gene (reference sequence). V dropped 4 bases and J dropped 1 base, with 17 bases sitting between them. The CDR3 nucleotides read TGTGCCAGCAGTTCTCCGGCCGGGACTCTGTCCTACGAGCAGTACTTC. Protein product: CASSSPAGTLSYEQYF.

The chain is built from TRBV5-4 and TRBJ2-1; D gene ambiguous. Per germline, CDR1 SGHNT and CDR2 YYREEE (reference sequence). V lost 1 base, J lost 7 bases, and 6 bases lay in between. This CDR3 spans 12 amino acids. The DNA for the CDR3 is TGTGCCAGCAGCTTGACGGATAATGAGCAGTTCTTC. This encodes CASSLTDNEQFF.

The chain uses TRBV7-8 and TRBJ1-5; TRBD1 might be the D (6 bases). CDR1 is SGHVS, CDR2 FQNEAQ, per germline. Between the trimmed V and J ends, which lost 2 bases and 3 bases, there was a span of 14 bases. The CDR3 runs 16 residues. This chain's CDR3 is CASSLNSGTTNQPQHF. The CDR3 DNA reads TGTGCCAGCAGCTTAAATTCGGGGACAACCAATCAGCCCCAGCATTTT.

This rearrangement joins TRBV27 to TRBJ2-3; D not resolved. This CDR3 is 12 amino acids long. V dropped 5 bases and J dropped 2 bases, with 5 bases sitting between them. Germline CDR1 is MNHEY and CDR2 is SMNVEV (reference sequence). For the CDR3, the DNA is TGTGCCAGCAGTCCAGCCACAGATACGCAGTATTTT. It encodes CASSPATDTQYF.

As to this clone: Other nucleotide sequences in the sample specify the same CDR3. The chain uses TRBV27 and TRBJ1-5; no clear D gene. Germline V gene sequence: CDR1 MNHEY, CDR2 SMNVEV (reference sequence). This CDR3 region has 13 residues. V lost 1 base and J 5 bases, leaving 6 bases between the germline ends. The chain's CDR3 is CASSLLGDQPQHF. The CDR3 nucleotides are TGTGCCAGCAGTTTATTGGGAGATCAGCCCCAGCATTTT.

This clone was observed a few times. As DNA, the CDR3 is TGTGCCAGCTCACCAAAGTCGCCTACCACGGGCAATCAGCCCCAGCATTTT. Its translation: CASSPKSPTTGNQPQHF. The J gene is TRBJ1-5, the V gene TRBV18; no firm D call. Germline CDR1 and CDR2: KGHSH and LQKENI. The CDR3 consists of 17 residues. V lost 2 bases and J 2 bases, leaving 16 bases between the germline ends.

The rearrangement links TRBV6-5 to TRBJ2-5; 9 bases are a match to TRBD2. Germline CDR1 and CDR2: MNHEY and SVGAGI. V gave up 6 bases and J gave up 5 bases; unmatched junction bases: 4. CDR3 length: 13 residues. CDR3 in amino acids: CASRGSGSETQYF. The CDR3 bases are TGTGCCAGCAGGGGTAGCGGGAGTGAGACCCAGTACTTC.

V is TRBV5-5 and J is TRBJ2-1, with TRBD1 as a possible D gene (6 bases). The CDR3 runs 15 residues. Trimming shortened V by 4 bases and J by 3 bases, and 14 bases separated the two germline ends. Germline loops: CDR1 SGHKS, CDR2 YYEKEE (reference sequence). CDR3 bases: TGTGCCAGCAGCCTACAGGGAGAAAGCTACAATGAGCAGTTCTTC. Protein sequence: CASSLQGESYNEQFF.

In the case of this clone: Other DNA sequences in this sample translate to the same CDR3. This sequence joins TRBV5-4 and TRBJ1-1; no definite D call. The CDR3 has 12 residues. Looked up from germline, CDR1 is SGHNT and CDR2 is YYREEE (reference sequence). V was cut by 4 bases and J by 5 bases, with 9 bases left in between. The CDR3 protein is CASSPTGTEAFF. The CDR3 region has the DNA TGTGCCAGCAGCCCCACGGGGACTGAAGCTTTCTTT. Variable domain in full (rest from reference TRBV5-4 and TRBJ1-1): ETGVTQSPTHLIKTRGQQVTLRCSSQSGHNTVSWYQQALGQGPQFIFQYYREEENGRGNFPPRFSGLQFPNYSSELNVNALELDDSALYLCASSPTGTEAFFGQGTRLTVV.

The chain has TRBV12-5 and TRBJ1-1; 8 nucleotides match TRBD1. Germline loops: CDR1 LGHNT, CDR2 FRNRAP. The CDR3 length is 15 residues. V lost 4 bases, J lost 4 bases, and 8 bases stayed unmatched. CDR3 loop: CASGSNQGAVTEAFF. The CDR3 DNA follows: TGTGCTAGTGGTTCGAATCAGGGGGCCGTCACTGAAGCTTTCTTT.

V gene TRBV9 combines with J gene TRBJ2-7, with D hard to call. From germline, CDR1 is SGDLS and CDR2 YYNGEE. The ends were cut back, 0 bases at V and 1 base at J, with 5 bases in the middle. CDR3 length: 13 residues. The CDR3 loop is CASSVDGSYEQYF. The CDR3 bases are TGTGCCAGCAGCGTAGATGGGTCCTACGAGCAGTACTTC.

This sequence joins TRBV4-1 and TRBJ2-2, with D tentatively TRBD2 (6 bases). Trimming left V 0 bases short and J 7 bases short, with 12 bases between. Germline V gene lookup returns CDR1 MGHRA and CDR2 YSYEKL. The CDR3 has 15 amino acids. CDR3 sequence: CASSQDGGRGGELFF. The CDR3 DNA reads as TGCGCCAGCAGCCAAGATGGAGGGCGGGGCGGGGAGCTGTTTTTT.

This chain joins TRBV5-6 and TRBJ2-3; D remains ambiguous. This CDR3 is 17 amino acids long. V was trimmed by 4 bases and J by 1 base, leaving 19 bases between them. Per the germline V gene, CDR1 is SGHDT and CDR2 is YYEEEE. CDR3 loop: CASSLASGSGGTDTQYF. In nucleotides, the CDR3 is TGTGCCAGCAGCCTGGCCTCGGGCTCTGGGGGCACAGATACGCAGTATTTT.

This clone was detected only once. V usage is TRBV27 and J usage is TRBJ1-6; D is unresolved. The CDR3 length is 13 residues. Trimming removed 1 base at V and 7 bases at J, with 5 bases between. The V gene's germline CDR1 is MNHEY and CDR2 SMNVEV (reference sequence). The CDR3 here is CASSLLGNSPLHF. The CDR3 DNA is TGTGCCAGCAGTTTATTAGGCAATTCACCCCTCCACTTT.

This chain joins TRBV28 and TRBJ1-1, with D possibly matching TRBD1 (6 bases). The CDR3 runs to 14 residues. Germline V gives CDR1 MDHEN, CDR2 SYDVKM. Trimming removed 5 bases at V and 3 bases at J, with 13 bases between. The CDR3, as DNA: TGTGCCAGCAGTCCTCAGGGGTTGGACACTGAAGCTTTCTTT. Its translation: CASSPQGLDTEAFF.

The rearrangement links TRBV5-4 to TRBJ2-1; 7 bases align to TRBD1. The CDR3 consists of 15 residues. Losses at the gene ends were 7 bases for V and 4 bases for J; bases not matched to a gene: 11. Germline CDR1 reads SGHNT; CDR2 reads YYREEE (reference sequence). The CDR3 region is CASGSPGQPYNEQFF. In nucleotides, the CDR3 is TGTGCCAGCGGATCGCCGGGACAGCCATACAATGAGCAGTTCTTC. The variable domain in full, completed from reference TRBV5-4 and TRBJ2-1, reads ETGVTQSPTHLIKTRGQQVTLRCSSQSGHNTVSWYQQALGQGPQFIFQYYREEENGRGNFPPRFSGLQFPNYSSELNVNALELDDSALYLCASGSPGQPYNEQFFGPGTRLTVL.

This chain uses TRBV29-1 with TRBJ1-1; D might be TRBD1 (5 bases). The CDR3 loop spans 11 amino acids. Germline lookup yields CDR1 SQVTM and CDR2 ANQGSEA. V was trimmed by 6 bases and J by 7 bases, leaving 12 bases between them. CDR3 in DNA: TGCAGCGTAAGTGGGGGAAGTGAAGCTTTCTTT. It yields the protein CSVSGGSEAFF.